This paragraph reports one TCR beta chain. The method was immunoSEQ multiplex PCR; TCRdb's version includes in-frame clones alone and lacks a portion of them. The sample shows about 980,000 clones, over 60% of them seen only once. The record originates from a study of shared clonotypes between healthy human individuals. Whole-study context: Used for every donor were three CD4 naive, three CD4 memory, two CD8 naive and one CD8 memory plate.

There are 11 residues in the CDR3. V was pared by 4 bases and J by 5 bases, with 5 bases between. From germline, CDR1 is SGHRS and CDR2 YFSETQ. This TCR was recovered from a man younger than 35 in good health. The sample consisted of memory CD4+ T cells sorted from blood. Indicated subset: CD45RA-negative fraction. This chain connects TRBV5-1 to TRBJ2-3, with D possibly TRBD2 on 5 matching bases. Here the CDR3 DNA reads TGCGCCAGCAGCGGGAGAGATACGCAGTATTTT. Translated: CASSGRDTQYF. Supplemented by reference TRBV5-1 and TRBJ2-3, the full variable domain reads KAGVTQTPRYLIKTRGQQVTLSCSPISGHRSVSWYQQTPGQGLQFLFEYFSETQRNKGNFPGRFSGRQFSNSRSEMNVSTLELGDSALYLCASSGRDTQYFGPGTRLTVL.